The sequence of this TCR beta chain was determined in a study of shared clonotypes between healthy human individuals. Regarding the study as a whole: Large depth notwithstanding, sorted-subset sequencing proved incomplete by rarefaction. The low donor count limited represented genetic and exposure-history diversity. Researchers sampled blood only, noting tissue repertoires likely differ.

This CDR3 comprises 15 residues. From germline, CDR1 is MNHEY and CDR2 SVGAGI. V was trimmed by 2 bases and J by 2 bases, leaving 7 bases between them. Notes on this clone: What it recognizes is unknown.

The assay ran at deep level. Profiled with immunoSEQ multiplex PCR; TCRdb holds only in-frame clones, not every one. Of about 2 million clones in the sample, roughly 94% are singletons; the top ten hold about 1.1%. CD45RO-negative, CCR7-positively selected cells formed the naive CD8 fraction, excluding terminally differentiated effector memory CD45RA+ cells. The chain couples TRBV6-5 to TRBJ2-6; no definite D call. The sample taken for sequencing was naive CD8+ T cells sorted from blood. This TCR was sampled from a young man in good health. CDR3 sequence: CASSYRITGANVLTF. CDR3 DNA sequence: TGTGCCAGCAGTTACCGTATCACTGGGGCCAACGTCCTGACTTTC.